A single sample is the source of the 14 T cell receptor beta chains below, sequenced in a study of blood T cell repertoires in COVID-19. Clones were sequenced by immunoSEQ multiplex PCR, and TCRdb holds only the in-frame ones, with some missing. The sample lists around 290,000 clones, more than 80% occurring once. Sequencing input: PBMCs or T cells enriched from blood (not recorded which). The receptors stem from a woman in her twenties or thirties who had recovered from COVID-19.

CDR3 DNA: TGTGCCAGCAGTTGGCCGGGACTGGCCACCGGGGAGCTGTTTTTT. Translated, it gives CASSWPGLATGELFF. The chain recombines TRBV6-2 or TRBV6-3 with TRBJ2-2; tentative D call: TRBD2 (6 bases). Trimming shortened V by 4 bases and J by 4 bases, and 13 bases separated the two germline ends. The CDR3 totals 15 residues. The germline CDR1 and CDR2 sequences are MNHEY and SVGEGT.

Turning to this clone: In the same sample, other DNA sequences code for this CDR3. For the CDR3, the DNA is TGTGCCAGCAGCCCCGGGACAGGCAATCAGCCCCAGCATTTT. Protein: CASSPGTGNQPQHF. This chain uses TRBV2 with TRBJ1-5, with 7 bases fitting TRBD1. This CDR3 contains 14 residues. Germline trimming cut 6 bases from V and 2 bases from J; bases unmatched to any gene: 4. Germline CDR1 is SNHLY and CDR2 is FYNNEI.

The chain joins TRBV29-1 to TRBJ1-4; D is possibly TRBD1 (6 bases). The V end was cut by 7 bases, the J end by 6 bases, with 12 bases between. Germline V lookup: CDR1 SQVTM, CDR2 ANQGSEA. The CDR3 covers 12 residues. CDR3: CSGRGSDEKLFF. For the CDR3, the DNA is TGCAGCGGCAGGGGATCGGATGAAAAACTGTTTTTT.

This clone was counted a few times. V and J are TRBV7-3 and TRBJ1-6; D possibly corresponds to TRBD1 (5 bases). This CDR3 region has 15 residues. Trimming took off 2 bases at V and 7 bases at J, with 12 bases between the two ends. Germline-derived CDR1 and CDR2 are SGHTA and FQGTGA. The CDR3 nucleotides read TGTGCCAGCAGCTTACACCGGGGGAACAATTCACCCCTCCACTTT. Protein sequence: CASSLHRGNNSPLHF.

The V gene is TRBV30, the J gene TRBJ1-4; D is unclear. The ends were cut back, 2 bases at V and 5 bases at J, with 12 bases in the middle. Germline CDR1 is GTSNPN and CDR2 is SVGIG (reference sequence). The CDR3 is 14 residues long. This CDR3 reads CAWSPPSPNEKLFF. CDR3 nucleotides: TGTGCCTGGAGTCCCCCGAGCCCGAATGAAAAACTGTTTTTT.

The chain has TRBV3-1 (or the pseudogene TRBV3-2) and TRBJ2-7; 7 bases fit TRBD1. The germline CDR1 and CDR2 sequences are LGHDT and YNNKEL (reference sequence). The V and J ends lost 4 bases and 4 bases, in that order; junction bases with no gene match: 4. The CDR3 has 13 residues. The CDR3 nucleotides are TGTGCCAGCAGCCGGACAGGCGGGTACGAGCAGTACTTC. Amino acid sequence: CASSRTGGYEQYF.

The CDR3 nucleotides read TGCAGCGTGCGAACCGGGACAGGGGGGATCTACGAGCAGTACTTC. This sequence encodes CSVRTGTGGIYEQYF. This rearrangement joins TRBV29-1 to TRBJ2-7; TRBD1 aligns across 11 bases. The germline V gene has CDR1 SQVTM and CDR2 ANQGSEA. With 6 bases clipped from V and 3 bases from J, the junction kept 10 bases outside the gene matches. The CDR3 totals 15 residues.

The CDR3 sequence: CASSVNYNEQFF. For the CDR3, the DNA is TGTGCCAGCAGCGTAAACTACAATGAGCAGTTCTTC. The chain has TRBV12-3 or TRBV12-4 and TRBJ2-1; D is unclear. This CDR3 has 12 residues. V lost 6 bases to trimming and J lost 3 bases, with 6 bases between them.

CDR3 bases: TGTGCCAGCAGTGCGTATTTAGGCGGCACCTACAATGAGCAGTTCTTC. This translates into CASSAYLGGTYNEQFF. The chain recombines TRBV9 with TRBJ2-1; unclear D gene. Germline V CDR1 and CDR2: SGDLS, YYNGEE. The germline V and J ends were trimmed by 5 bases and 2 bases, with 17 bases remaining between them. There are 16 residues in the CDR3.

The rearrangement uses TRBV13 and TRBJ2-3, with D possibly matching TRBD2 (6 bases). Germline CDR1 and CDR2: PRHDT and FYEKMQ (reference sequence). Trimming removed 0 bases at V and 2 bases at J, with 24 bases between. CDR3 length: 20 amino acids. The chain's CDR3 is CASSLGLWGGRAGPTDTQYF. The CDR3 nucleotides read TGTGCCAGCAGCTTAGGCCTATGGGGAGGACGGGCTGGGCCCACAGATACGCAGTATTTT.

V and J are TRBV29-1 and TRBJ1-1; 8 bases agree with TRBD1. This CDR3 has 11 amino acids. The V and J ends lost 4 bases and 6 bases, in that order; junction bases with no gene match: 1. Germline CDR1 reads SQVTM; CDR2 reads ANQGSEA. The CDR3 sequence: CSVATGAEAFF. The CDR3 bases are TGCAGCGTTGCGACAGGGGCTGAAGCTTTCTTT. The whole variable domain, filled in from reference TRBV29-1 and TRBJ1-1, reads SAVISQKPSRDICQRGTSLTIQCQVDSQVTMMFWYRQQPGQSLTLIATANQGSEATYESGFVIDKFPISRPNLTFSTLTVSNMSPEDSSIYLCSVATGAEAFFGQGTRLTVV.

The chain is built from TRBV4-3 and TRBJ2-1; 12 nucleotides line up with TRBD2. Per the germline V gene, CDR1 is LGHNA and CDR2 is YSLEER. V was pared by 0 bases and J by 0 bases, with 0 bases of the junction left unmatched. The CDR3 loop spans 17 amino acids. CDR3 region: CASSQETSGSSYNEQFF. The CDR3, as DNA: TGCGCCAGCAGCCAAGAGACTAGCGGGAGCTCCTACAATGAGCAGTTCTTC.

The chain carries TRBV10-1 and TRBJ1-5; 8 bases are shared with TRBD1. Germline V CDR1 and CDR2: WNHNN, SYGVQD (reference sequence). The ends lost 5 bases at V and 4 bases at J; junction bases unmatched: 16. The CDR3 is 18 amino acids. The chain's CDR3 is CASSSAFRHRGLNQPQHF. CDR3 DNA: TGCGCCAGCAGTTCGGCTTTCCGGCACAGGGGGTTAAATCAGCCCCAGCATTTT.

V is TRBV10-3 and J is TRBJ1-1, with 8 bases matching TRBD1. The CDR3 covers 17 residues. Germline CDR1 and CDR2: ENHRY and SYGVKD. Trimming took 2 bases from V and 2 from J; bases not matched to a gene: 10. The CDR3 here is CAISEQPTGAINTEAFF. The CDR3 nucleotides read TGTGCCATCAGTGAGCAACCGACAGGGGCGATAAACACTGAAGCTTTCTTT.